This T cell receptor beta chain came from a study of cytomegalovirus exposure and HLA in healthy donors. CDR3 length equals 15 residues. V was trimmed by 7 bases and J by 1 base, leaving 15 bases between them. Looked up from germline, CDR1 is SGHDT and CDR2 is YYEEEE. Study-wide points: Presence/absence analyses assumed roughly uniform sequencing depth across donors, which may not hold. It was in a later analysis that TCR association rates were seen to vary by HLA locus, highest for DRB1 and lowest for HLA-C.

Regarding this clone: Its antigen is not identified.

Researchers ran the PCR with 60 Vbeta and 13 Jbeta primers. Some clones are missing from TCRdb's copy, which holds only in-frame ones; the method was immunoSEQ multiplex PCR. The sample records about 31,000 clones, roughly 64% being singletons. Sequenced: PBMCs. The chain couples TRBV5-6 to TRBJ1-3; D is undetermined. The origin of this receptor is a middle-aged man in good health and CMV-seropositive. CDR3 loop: CASSRRSFSGNTIYF. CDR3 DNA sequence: TGTGCCAGCTCTCGGCGGTCATTTTCTGGAAACACCATATATTTT.